Described below is a single T cell receptor beta chain sequence and its context. This receptor's antigen is unknown. Base quality data are lacking; no much larger clone is found one base away. The TCR beta CDR3 regions were amplified from the RNA transcripts. The first round of RT-PCR for the TCR CDR3 was performed with the HTBI primer set and the Qiagen OneStep RT-PCR kit. The libraries were constructed in a second round of multiplex PCR and then size-selected and purified. Paired-end sequencing of the libraries was performed with 100 bp reads on an Illumina HiSeq2000. Concerning the study's data processing: SOAPnuke was used to process the raw data, throwing out any read that contained adapters or uncalled bases, had a mean Phred below 15, or lacked an exact constant-primer or identifier match. COPE v1.2.5 was used to merge the high-quality paired reads, and each unique nucleotide sequence was defined as a clonotype. MiTCR v1.1 was used to align clonotypes to the IMGT TRBV, TRBD and TRBJ reference segments. Only V-J combinations with frequency above 0.0001, covering 99% to 99.2% of repertoires, were analysed. A TCS score was defined as the ratio of F50 (clonal expansion) to E x V (chaos), with BLOSUM62-based TCRdist applied between CDR3 peptides within each V-J. Welch's t-statistics and random forest reduced 514 V-J features to 10 to 15, which were used in a naive Bayes classifier (R e1071). TCRdb itself trimmed the public reads at Q25 with fastp, ran MiXCR and retained productive beta chains. Each entry merges the rows of one CDR3 protein and shows their most common DNA and genes. The V and J calls follow TCRdb's processing rather than the paper's. The sample includes fewer than 600,000 distinct CDR3 sequences, with 12% to 15% observed a single time. 11% to 15% of the sample goes to the ten largest clones.

This sample is drawn from a study of T cells in Graves' hyperthyroidism and ophthalmopathy (dated by TCRdb to the late 2010s). Regarding the research as a whole: Peripheral blood was sampled at the time of initial diagnosis, prior to any treatment. TCR V-J signatures able to tell the groups apart were searched for in a discovery cohort of 90 to 100 patients, of whom more than 40 had Graves' ophthalmopathy and about 55 had stable Graves' hyperthyroidism. Prospective prediction of ophthalmopathy was tested in an independent validation cohort consisting of under 20 hyperthyroidism patients and approximately 16 patients who later progressed to ophthalmopathy. The roughly 100 discovery patients were divided at random into training and test sets in a 7:3 ratio. In several Graves' hyperthyroidism patients, the study also compared T-cell repertoires from thyroid tissue with T-cell repertoires from blood. After sampling, hyperthyroidism patients received methimazole starting at 30 mg daily, and ophthalmopathy patients received high-dose intravenous methylprednisolone. TCR Vbeta CDR3 sequencing of 135 peripheral blood samples (43 ophthalmopathy, some 75 hyperthyroidism and roughly 17 progressor patients) is reported in the paper.

Stable Graves' hyperthyroidism was defined as no progression to ophthalmopathy during 18 months of follow-up. Hyperthyroidism patients were aged 18 to 65 years and newly diagnosed, with disease duration of less than 2 months. The study excluded patients with uncontrolled infections, other autoimmune diseases, pregnancy or lactation. Clinical symptoms, serum thyroxine and TRAb, thyroid ultrasound, and orbital computed tomography formed the basis for the diagnoses. Ficoll-Paque density gradient centrifugation was used to isolate PBMCs from about 9.4 ml of fresh peripheral blood. Total RNA was extracted using Trizol reagent, and RNA quality was assessed on an Agilent 2100 Bioanalyzer. The germline V end is reduced by 0 bases and the J end by 5 bases; junction bases left unmatched: 10. The CDR3 has 17 amino acids, counting the end cysteine and phenylalanine. Just CDR3 DNA is preserved here, 51 bases in frame from base 1. The germline V gene specifies SGDLS as CDR1 and YYNGEE as CDR2.

General findings and caveats noted by the study authors: In validation, the model predicted progression to ophthalmopathy a median of 6.5 months before onset, with 70% to 71% sensitivity and roughly 72% specificity. Blood samples also contained most of the expanded thyroid clonotypes (frequency above 0.001), which suggests that blood repertoires may reflect thyroid immune responses. No statistical method was used to fix the sample size in advance, and group allocation was not hidden from the investigators. A model built on a 13 V-J signature distinguished ophthalmopathy from stable hyperthyroidism, reaching roughly 88% sensitivity and 81.08% specificity in cross-validation and 80%/75% in testing.

The receptor was isolated from a woman in her forties with Graves' hyperthyroidism. The specimen was blood. The chain uses TRBV9 and TRBJ2-1, and 8 bases in between align with TRBD2. CDR3 reads: CASSVATVSGGDNEQFF. The nucleotide sequence reads as follows: TGTGCCAGCAGCGTAGCTACTGTGTCGGGAGGGGACAATGAGCAGTTCTTC.